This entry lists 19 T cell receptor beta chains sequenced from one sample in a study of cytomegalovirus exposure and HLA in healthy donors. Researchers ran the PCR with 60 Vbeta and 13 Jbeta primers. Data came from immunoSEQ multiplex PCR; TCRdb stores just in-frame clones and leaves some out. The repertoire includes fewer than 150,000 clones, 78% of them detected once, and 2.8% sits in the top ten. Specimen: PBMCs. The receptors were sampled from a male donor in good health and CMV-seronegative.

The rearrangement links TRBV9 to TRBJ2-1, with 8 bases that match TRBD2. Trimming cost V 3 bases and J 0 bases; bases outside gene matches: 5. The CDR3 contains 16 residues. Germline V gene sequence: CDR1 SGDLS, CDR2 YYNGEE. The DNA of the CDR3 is TGTGCCAGCAGCGCGAGCGGGGGAGGCTCCTACAATGAGCAGTTCTTC. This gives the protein CASSASGGGSYNEQFF.

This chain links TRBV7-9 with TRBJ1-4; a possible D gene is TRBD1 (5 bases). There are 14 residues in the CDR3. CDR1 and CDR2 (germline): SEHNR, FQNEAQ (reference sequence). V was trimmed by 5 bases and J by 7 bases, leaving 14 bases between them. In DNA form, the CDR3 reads TGTGCCAGCAGCCCAAGTAGGGACTTTGAAAAACTGTTTTTT. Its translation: CASSPSRDFEKLFF.

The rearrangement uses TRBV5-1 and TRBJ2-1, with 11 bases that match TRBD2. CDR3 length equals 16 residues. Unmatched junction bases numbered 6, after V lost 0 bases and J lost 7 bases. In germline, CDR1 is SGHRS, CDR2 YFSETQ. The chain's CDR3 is CASSLVSTSGSNEQFF. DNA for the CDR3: TGCGCCAGCAGCTTGGTTAGCACTAGCGGGAGTAATGAGCAGTTCTTC.

This CDR3 reads CASSLRRTSGRYVRNEQFF. The CDR3 nucleotides are TGTGCCAGCAGTTTGAGACGGACTAGCGGGAGATACGTTCGGAATGAGCAGTTCTTC. This rearrangement joins TRBV27 to TRBJ2-1; 13 bases match TRBD2. Germline CDR1 and CDR2: MNHEY and SMNVEV (reference sequence). The CDR3 contains 19 residues. V lost 3 bases and J lost 7; bases outside the gene matches: 15.

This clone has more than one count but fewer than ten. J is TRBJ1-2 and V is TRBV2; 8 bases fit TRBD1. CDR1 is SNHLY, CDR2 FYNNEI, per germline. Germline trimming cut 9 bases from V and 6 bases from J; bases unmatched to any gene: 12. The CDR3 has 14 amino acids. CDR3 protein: CASVRTGSSHGYTF. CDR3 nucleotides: TGTGCCAGTGTTCGGACAGGGAGTAGTCATGGCTACACCTTC.

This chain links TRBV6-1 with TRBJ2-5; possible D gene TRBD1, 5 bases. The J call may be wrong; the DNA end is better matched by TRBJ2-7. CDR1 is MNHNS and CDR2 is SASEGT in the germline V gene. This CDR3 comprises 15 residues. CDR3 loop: CASSEIGQGSYEQYF. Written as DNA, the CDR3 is TGTGCCAGCAGTGAAATCGGGCAGGGCTCCTACGAGCAGTACTTC.

The CDR3 nucleotides read TGTGCCAGCAGTGAATACCGGACAGGGGGTGGGACTGAAGCTTTCTTT. This encodes CASSEYRTGGGTEAFF. The chain carries TRBV25-1 and TRBJ1-1; TRBD1 matches 10 bases. The CDR3 sequence is 16 residues long. V lost 0 bases to trimming and J lost 5 bases; unmatched junction nucleotides: 6. Germline CDR1 MGHDK, CDR2 SYGVNS.

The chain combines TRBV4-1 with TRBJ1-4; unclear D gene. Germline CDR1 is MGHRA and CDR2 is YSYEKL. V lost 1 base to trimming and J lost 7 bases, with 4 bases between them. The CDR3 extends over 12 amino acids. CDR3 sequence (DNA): TGCGCCAGCAGCCAAGCCCGTGAAAAACTGTTTTTT. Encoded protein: CASSQAREKLFF.

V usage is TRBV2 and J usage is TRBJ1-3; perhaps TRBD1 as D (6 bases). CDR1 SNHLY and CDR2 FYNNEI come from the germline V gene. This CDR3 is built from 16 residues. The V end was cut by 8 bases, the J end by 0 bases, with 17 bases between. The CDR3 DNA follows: TGTGCCAGCCGGGCAGGGGACGCCAGCTCTGGAAACACCATATATTTT. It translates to CASRAGDASSGNTIYF.

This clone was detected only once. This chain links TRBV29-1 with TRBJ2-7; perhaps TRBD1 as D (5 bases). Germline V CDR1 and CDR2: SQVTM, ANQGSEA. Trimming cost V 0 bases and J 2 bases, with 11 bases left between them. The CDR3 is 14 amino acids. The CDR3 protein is CSVEDSSQAYEQYF. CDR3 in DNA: TGCAGCGTTGAAGATTCCTCACAGGCCTACGAGCAGTACTTC.

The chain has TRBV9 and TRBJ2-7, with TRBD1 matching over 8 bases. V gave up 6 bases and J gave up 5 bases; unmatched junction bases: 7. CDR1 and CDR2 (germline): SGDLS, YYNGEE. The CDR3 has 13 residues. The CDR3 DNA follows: TGTGCCAGCAATGGGGCGACAGGGGACGAGCAGTACTTC. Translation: CASNGATGDEQYF. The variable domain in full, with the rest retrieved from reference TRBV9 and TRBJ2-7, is DSGVTQTPKHLITATGQRVTLRCSPRSGDLSVYWYQQSLDQGLQFLIQYYNGEERAKGNILERFSAQQFPDLHSELNLSSLELGDSALYFCASNGATGDEQYFGPGTRLTVT.

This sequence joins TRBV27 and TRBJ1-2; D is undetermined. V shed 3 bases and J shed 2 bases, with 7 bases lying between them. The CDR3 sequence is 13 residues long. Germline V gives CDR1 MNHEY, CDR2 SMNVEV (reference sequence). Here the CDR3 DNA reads TGTGCCAGCAGTTTGGCGGAAAACTATGGCTACACCTTC. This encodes CASSLAENYGYTF.

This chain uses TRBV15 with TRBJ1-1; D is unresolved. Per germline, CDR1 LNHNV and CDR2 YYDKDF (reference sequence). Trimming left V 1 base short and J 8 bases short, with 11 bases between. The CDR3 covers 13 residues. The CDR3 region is CATSRASPGEAFF. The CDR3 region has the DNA TGTGCCACCAGCAGAGCTTCCCCGGGGGAAGCTTTCTTT.

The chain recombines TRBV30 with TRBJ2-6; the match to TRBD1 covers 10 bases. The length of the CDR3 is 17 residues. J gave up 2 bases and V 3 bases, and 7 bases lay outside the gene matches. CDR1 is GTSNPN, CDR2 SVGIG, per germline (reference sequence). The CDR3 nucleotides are TGTGCCTGGAGACCCGACAGGGGGCTTACTGGGGCCAACGTCCTGACTTTC. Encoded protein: CAWRPDRGLTGANVLTF.

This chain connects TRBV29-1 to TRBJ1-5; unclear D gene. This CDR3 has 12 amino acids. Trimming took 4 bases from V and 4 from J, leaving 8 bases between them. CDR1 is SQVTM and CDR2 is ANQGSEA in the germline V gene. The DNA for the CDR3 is TGCAGCGTTGCGTCAGGTAATCAGCCCCAGCATTTT. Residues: CSVASGNQPQHF. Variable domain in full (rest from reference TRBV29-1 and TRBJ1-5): SAVISQKPSRDICQRGTSLTIQCQVDSQVTMMFWYRQQPGQSLTLIATANQGSEATYESGFVIDKFPISRPNLTFSTLTVSNMSPEDSSIYLCSVASGNQPQHFGDGTRLSIL.

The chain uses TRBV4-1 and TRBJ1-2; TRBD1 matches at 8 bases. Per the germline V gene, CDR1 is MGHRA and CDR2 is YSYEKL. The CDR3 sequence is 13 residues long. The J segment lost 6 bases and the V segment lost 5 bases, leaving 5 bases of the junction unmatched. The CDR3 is CASSYDRGDGYTF. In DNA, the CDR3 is TGCGCCAGCAGCTACGACAGGGGAGATGGCTACACCTTC.

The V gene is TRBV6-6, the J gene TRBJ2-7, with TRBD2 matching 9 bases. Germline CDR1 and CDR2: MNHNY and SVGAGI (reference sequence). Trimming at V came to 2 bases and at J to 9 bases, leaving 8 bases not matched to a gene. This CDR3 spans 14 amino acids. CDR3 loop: CASSYDGGRAVQYF. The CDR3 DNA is TGTGCCAGCAGTTACGACGGCGGGAGGGCCGTGCAGTACTTC.

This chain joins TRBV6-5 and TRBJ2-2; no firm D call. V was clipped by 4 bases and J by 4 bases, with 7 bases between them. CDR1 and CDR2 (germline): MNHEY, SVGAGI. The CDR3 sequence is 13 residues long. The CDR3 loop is CASSFSPTGELFF. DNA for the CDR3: TGTGCCAGCAGTTTTAGCCCCACCGGGGAGCTGTTTTTT.

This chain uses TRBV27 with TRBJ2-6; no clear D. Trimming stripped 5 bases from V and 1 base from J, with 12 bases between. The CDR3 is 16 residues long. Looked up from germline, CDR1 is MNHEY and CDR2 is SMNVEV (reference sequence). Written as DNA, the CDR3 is TGTGCCAGCAGTCTGACTTCCTTATCTGGGGCCAACGTCCTGACTTTC. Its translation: CASSLTSLSGANVLTF.